The rows below give T cell receptor beta chains drawn from one sample of a study of blood T cell repertoires in COVID-19. Sequenced by immunoSEQ multiplex PCR; TCRdb stores in-frame clones only, minus some. Found here are about 250,000 clones, about 91% of them singletons; the top ten hold about 6.7%. The sequenced sample was peripheral blood. These receptors all stem from a woman younger than 45 with COVID-19, enrolled during active disease. CDR3s include the opening cysteine and the closing phenylalanine or tryptophan. The D gene is left open where the match is weak. Part of the rows lack a size; the others show once, few, many or a class for expanded clones.

>TRBJ2-3|TRBD2|TRBV5-1|NA
CASKEAGAITDTQYF
TGCGCCAGCAAGGAAGCGGGGGCTATCACAGATACGCAGTATTTT
>TRBJ2-3|TRBD2|TRBV6-4|NA
CASRQGGGPTDTQYF
TGTGCCAGCAGGCAAGGCGGGGGTCCCACAGATACGCAGTATTTT
>TRBJ2-5|NA|TRBV7-2|NA
CASSLGVAGGRRETQYF
TGTGCCAGCAGCTTAGGAGTTGCGGGTGGGAGGCGCGAGACCCAGTACTTC
>TRBJ1-1|TRBD1|TRBV5-5|NA
CASSSGTGVLLTGNTEAFF
TGTGCCAGCAGCTCTGGGACAGGGGTCTTGTTAACGGGAAACACTGAAGCTTTCTTT
>TRBJ2-2|TRBD2|TRBV5-6|NA
CASSFFGGGPRGTGELFF
TGTGCCAGCAGCTTTTTTGGCGGGGGACCAAGGGGCACCGGGGAGCTGTTTTTT
>TRBJ1-5|NA|TRBV6-1|NA
CASSEDPGLRQPQHF
TGTGCCAGCAGTGAAGACCCAGGGTTGAGGCAGCCCCAGCATTTT
>TRBJ1-1|NA|TRBV11-2|NA
CASRYGNTEAFF
TGTGCCAGCAGATACGGGAACACTGAAGCTTTCTTT
>TRBJ2-7|TRBD2|TRBV11-2|NA
CASSLVGAGGEQYF
TGTGCCAGCAGCTTAGTAGGGGCGGGGGGAGAGCAGTACTTC
>TRBJ2-5|NA|TRBV29-1|NA
CSVPNRRTAQETQYF
TGCAGCGTTCCCAACCGTCGGACAGCTCAAGAGACCCAGTACTTC
>TRBJ1-3|NA|TRBV4-3|NA
CASSQELQPGGNTIYF
TGCGCCAGCAGCCAAGAATTACAGCCCGGTGGAAACACCATATATTTT
>TRBJ1-6|TRBD1|TRBV5-1|NA
CASSPDRDNSPLHF
TGCGCCAGCAGCCCGGACAGGGATAATTCACCCCTCCACTTT
>TRBJ2-6|TRBD2|TRBV20-1|NA
CSASPSGRTGANVLTF
TGCAGTGCTAGTCCGAGCGGGAGGACTGGGGCCAACGTCCTGACTTTC
>TRBJ1-1|TRBD1|TRBV28|NA
CASSLIGGQGYYTEAFF
TGTGCCAGCAGCTTAATTGGGGGACAGGGATATTATACTGAAGCTTTCTTT
>TRBJ2-3|TRBD2|TRBV6-4|NA
CASRRGGLTTDTQYF
TGTGCCAGCCGTCGGGGGGGACTCACCACAGATACGCAGTATTTT
>TRBJ2-2|NA|TRBV4-3|NA
CASSQEPGGTVTGELFF
TGCGCCAGCAGCCAAGAGCCGGGCGGGACAGTCACCGGGGAGCTGTTTTTT
>TRBJ2-2|NA|TRBV6-5|once
CASSAAGELFF
TGTGCCAGCTCGGCGGCCGGGGAGCTGTTTTTT
>TRBJ2-3|NA|TRBV7-8|NA
CASSSGRDSTQYF
TGTGCCAGCAGCTCGGGGCGGGATAGTACGCAGTATTTT
>TRBJ2-5|NA|TRBV5-1|NA
CASSSGRGAVLQETQYF
TGCGCCAGCAGCTCCGGAAGGGGTGCGGTACTTCAAGAGACCCAGTACTTC
>TRBJ2-7|NA|TRBV18|few
CASSGESYEQYF
TGTGCCAGCTCAGGGGAGTCCTACGAGCAGTACTTC
>TRBJ2-3|NA|TRBV5-8|NA
CASSLGDIIDTQYF
TGTGCCAGCAGCTTGGGGGACATTATAGATACGCAGTATTTT
>TRBJ1-1|TRBD1|TRBV10-3|NA
CAIRSRGIDEAFF
TGTGCCATCAGAAGCAGGGGGATAGATGAAGCTTTCTTT
>TRBJ2-3|NA|TRBV7-9|NA
CASSLRDTQYF
TGTGCCAGCAGCCTCCGGGATACGCAGTATTTT
>TRBJ2-1|TRBD1|TRBV10-2|NA
CASSDLSRGQVNNEQFF
TGCGCCAGCAGTGACCTAAGCAGGGGGCAAGTTAACAATGAGCAGTTCTTC